The present entry profiles one TCR beta chain with its context. A single base separates this from a much larger clone, so it may be a read error. Template-switch 5'RACE cDNA synthesis added a 10-nucleotide unique molecular identifier. Sequencing runs each generated in excess of 200 million TCR-beta sequences derived from 15-18 subjects. TCRdb reanalysed the 5' RACE reads using MiXCR and keeps one entry per CDR3 protein. This sample carries about 80,000 distinct CDR3 sequences, under 10% of them seen once, and the ten largest clones take 1.5% to 2%. The sample is drawn from a study of neurological immune-mediated disorders. The V and J ends lost 7 bases and 4 bases respectively, with 17 bases between them. This CDR3 has 14 residues. CDR1 is WSHSY and CDR2 is SAAADI in the germline V gene. From 2 million PBMCs stored at -80 C, the unsorted libraries were generated.

Sample: PBMCs. The rearrangement uses TRBV10-2 and TRBJ2-7, with TRBD2 as a possible D gene (6 bases). The origin of this receptor is a man between 50 and 59 years old in good health. CDR3 DNA: TGCGCCAGCAACCCATCCGGAGGGGCATACGAGCAGTACTTC. It specifies CASNPSGGAYEQYF.